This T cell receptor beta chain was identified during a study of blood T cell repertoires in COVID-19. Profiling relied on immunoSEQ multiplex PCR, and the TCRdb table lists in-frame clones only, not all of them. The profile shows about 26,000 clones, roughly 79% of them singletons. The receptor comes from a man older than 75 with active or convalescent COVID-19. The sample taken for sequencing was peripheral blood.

The CDR3 is CAISFGGTNEKLFF. The DNA for the CDR3 is TGTGCCATCAGCTTTGGGGGGACTAATGAAAAACTGTTTTTT. The chain uses TRBV10-3 and TRBJ1-4; possibly TRBD1 for D (5 bases). Trimming left V 6 bases short and J 2 bases short, with 10 bases between. The CDR3 is made up of 14 amino acids. Germline CDR1 is ENHRY and CDR2 is SYGVKD.